This TCR beta chain derives from a study of identical twins. Study-wide points: The study found that models underestimated out-of-frame TCR alpha sharing in monozygotic twins. Insertions were fewer in abundant cord blood beta clonotypes, whereas memory repertoires showed none of this pattern. Potential partial confounding of zero-insertion analyses by invariant MAIT and iNKT cells was noted.

This CDR3 has 15 amino acids. V lost 1 base and J lost 2; bases outside the gene matches: 3. Germline assignment: CDR1 LNHDA and CDR2 SQIVND (reference sequence). Via MiXCR, TCRdb re-called the 5' RACE reads, giving one row per CDR3 protein. The sample carries around 960,000 distinct CDR3 sequences, around an eighth recorded once. Points on this clonotype: Its specificity is unknown.

These data also featured in a second study, about yellow fever vaccine responses in identical twins. From that report: After vaccination, twins' T cell response reportedly seemed partly convergent, partly personalized.

The gene calls are TRBV19 and TRBJ2-3; 7 bases are a match to TRBD2. This clonotype originated in a woman between 18 and 29 years old in good health. The source material was PBMCs. CDR3 region: CASSIGGRPTDTQYF. The CDR3, as DNA: TGTGCCAGTAGTATAGGCGGGAGACCCACAGATACGCAGTATTTT.